These T cell receptor beta chains were read from a single sample in a study of cytomegalovirus exposure and HLA in healthy donors. Measured with immunoSEQ multiplex PCR; TCRdb has only the in-frame clones, and not every one. In the table there are around 54,000 clones, approximately 86% of which are singletons. The specimen sequenced was PBMCs. The receptor set was obtained from a woman younger than 30 in good health and CMV-seronegative. Each CDR3 is given with its conserved first and last residue. The D gene is left open where the match is weak. The size of a clone is reported for some rows only, either as once, few or many, or as a class for expanded clones.

D	J	size	V	CDR3	DNA
TRBD2	TRBJ2-1	.	TRBV9	CASSPASGSSYNEQFF	TGTGCCAGCAGCCCTGCTAGCGGGAGCTCCTACAATGAGCAGTTCTTC
TRBD1	TRBJ1-1	.	TRBV27	CASSTQGAGGTEAFF	TGTGCCAGCAGTACCCAGGGGGCGGGTGGCACTGAAGCTTTCTTT
TRBD2	TRBJ2-5	.	TRBV7-6	CASSLPWGRGQETQYF	TGTGCCAGCAGCTTACCCTGGGGGAGGGGACAAGAGACCCAGTACTTC
.	TRBJ1-3	.	TRBV11-3	CASSPYSGNTIYF	TGTGCCAGCAGCCCTTACTCTGGAAACACCATATATTTT
TRBD1	TRBJ2-3	.	TRBV14	CASSLTSGTGRLGTQYF	TGTGCCAGCAGCCTCACCTCCGGGACAGGGAGGTTGGGTACGCAGTATTTT
.	TRBJ1-3	.	TRBV28	CASRFQRSGNTIYF	TGTGCCAGCAGGTTTCAGCGCTCTGGAAACACCATATATTTT
TRBD1	TRBJ2-5	.	TRBV5-5	CASSTGQGMAQETQYF	TGTGCCAGCAGTACAGGACAGGGTATGGCCCAAGAGACCCAGTACTTC
.	TRBJ2-5	.	TRBV28	CATHQGGARETQYF	TGTGCCACCCACCAAGGGGGGGCGCGAGAGACCCAGTACTTC
.	TRBJ1-1	.	TRBV7-8	CASSFSVNTEAFF	TGTGCCAGCAGCTTCTCGGTAAACACTGAAGCTTTCTTT
.	TRBJ2-1	.	TRBV11-2	CASSLDIVNEQFF	TGTGCCAGCAGCCTAGATATAGTAAATGAGCAGTTCTTC
TRBD1	TRBJ2-3	.	TRBV2	CASSELAGGLSTDTQYF	TGTGCCAGCAGTGAACTGGCAGGGGGTCTTAGTACAGATACGCAGTATTTT
TRBD2	TRBJ2-1	once	TRBV7-8	CASTLGLAGSNEQFF	TGTGCCAGCACCTTAGGACTAGCGGGGTCCAATGAGCAGTTCTTC
.	TRBJ2-4	.	TRBV18	CASSPPLALAKNIQYF	TGTGCCAGCTCACCACCACTAGCCCTAGCCAAAAACATTCAGTACTTC
TRBD2	TRBJ2-1	.	TRBV28	CASIPSGRNEQFF	TGTGCCAGCATACCTAGCGGGAGAAATGAGCAGTTCTTC
TRBD1	TRBJ1-1	.	TRBV28	CASKLPGQMNTEAFF	TGTGCCAGCAAGCTACCGGGACAGATGAACACTGAAGCTTTCTTT
TRBD1	TRBJ1-5	.	TRBV30	CAWRLAGGLSQPQHF	TGTGCCTGGAGGCTGGCAGGGGGCTTAAGTCAGCCCCAGCATTTT
TRBD1	TRBJ2-7	.	TRBV4-1	CASSQGKGQGAWEQYF	TGCGCCAGCAGCCAAGGTAAAGGACAGGGGGCTTGGGAGCAGTACTTC
TRBD1	TRBJ2-7	.	TRBV6-5	CASSYRGQGTYEQYF	TGTGCCAGCAGTTATCGCGGACAGGGGACCTACGAGCAGTACTTC